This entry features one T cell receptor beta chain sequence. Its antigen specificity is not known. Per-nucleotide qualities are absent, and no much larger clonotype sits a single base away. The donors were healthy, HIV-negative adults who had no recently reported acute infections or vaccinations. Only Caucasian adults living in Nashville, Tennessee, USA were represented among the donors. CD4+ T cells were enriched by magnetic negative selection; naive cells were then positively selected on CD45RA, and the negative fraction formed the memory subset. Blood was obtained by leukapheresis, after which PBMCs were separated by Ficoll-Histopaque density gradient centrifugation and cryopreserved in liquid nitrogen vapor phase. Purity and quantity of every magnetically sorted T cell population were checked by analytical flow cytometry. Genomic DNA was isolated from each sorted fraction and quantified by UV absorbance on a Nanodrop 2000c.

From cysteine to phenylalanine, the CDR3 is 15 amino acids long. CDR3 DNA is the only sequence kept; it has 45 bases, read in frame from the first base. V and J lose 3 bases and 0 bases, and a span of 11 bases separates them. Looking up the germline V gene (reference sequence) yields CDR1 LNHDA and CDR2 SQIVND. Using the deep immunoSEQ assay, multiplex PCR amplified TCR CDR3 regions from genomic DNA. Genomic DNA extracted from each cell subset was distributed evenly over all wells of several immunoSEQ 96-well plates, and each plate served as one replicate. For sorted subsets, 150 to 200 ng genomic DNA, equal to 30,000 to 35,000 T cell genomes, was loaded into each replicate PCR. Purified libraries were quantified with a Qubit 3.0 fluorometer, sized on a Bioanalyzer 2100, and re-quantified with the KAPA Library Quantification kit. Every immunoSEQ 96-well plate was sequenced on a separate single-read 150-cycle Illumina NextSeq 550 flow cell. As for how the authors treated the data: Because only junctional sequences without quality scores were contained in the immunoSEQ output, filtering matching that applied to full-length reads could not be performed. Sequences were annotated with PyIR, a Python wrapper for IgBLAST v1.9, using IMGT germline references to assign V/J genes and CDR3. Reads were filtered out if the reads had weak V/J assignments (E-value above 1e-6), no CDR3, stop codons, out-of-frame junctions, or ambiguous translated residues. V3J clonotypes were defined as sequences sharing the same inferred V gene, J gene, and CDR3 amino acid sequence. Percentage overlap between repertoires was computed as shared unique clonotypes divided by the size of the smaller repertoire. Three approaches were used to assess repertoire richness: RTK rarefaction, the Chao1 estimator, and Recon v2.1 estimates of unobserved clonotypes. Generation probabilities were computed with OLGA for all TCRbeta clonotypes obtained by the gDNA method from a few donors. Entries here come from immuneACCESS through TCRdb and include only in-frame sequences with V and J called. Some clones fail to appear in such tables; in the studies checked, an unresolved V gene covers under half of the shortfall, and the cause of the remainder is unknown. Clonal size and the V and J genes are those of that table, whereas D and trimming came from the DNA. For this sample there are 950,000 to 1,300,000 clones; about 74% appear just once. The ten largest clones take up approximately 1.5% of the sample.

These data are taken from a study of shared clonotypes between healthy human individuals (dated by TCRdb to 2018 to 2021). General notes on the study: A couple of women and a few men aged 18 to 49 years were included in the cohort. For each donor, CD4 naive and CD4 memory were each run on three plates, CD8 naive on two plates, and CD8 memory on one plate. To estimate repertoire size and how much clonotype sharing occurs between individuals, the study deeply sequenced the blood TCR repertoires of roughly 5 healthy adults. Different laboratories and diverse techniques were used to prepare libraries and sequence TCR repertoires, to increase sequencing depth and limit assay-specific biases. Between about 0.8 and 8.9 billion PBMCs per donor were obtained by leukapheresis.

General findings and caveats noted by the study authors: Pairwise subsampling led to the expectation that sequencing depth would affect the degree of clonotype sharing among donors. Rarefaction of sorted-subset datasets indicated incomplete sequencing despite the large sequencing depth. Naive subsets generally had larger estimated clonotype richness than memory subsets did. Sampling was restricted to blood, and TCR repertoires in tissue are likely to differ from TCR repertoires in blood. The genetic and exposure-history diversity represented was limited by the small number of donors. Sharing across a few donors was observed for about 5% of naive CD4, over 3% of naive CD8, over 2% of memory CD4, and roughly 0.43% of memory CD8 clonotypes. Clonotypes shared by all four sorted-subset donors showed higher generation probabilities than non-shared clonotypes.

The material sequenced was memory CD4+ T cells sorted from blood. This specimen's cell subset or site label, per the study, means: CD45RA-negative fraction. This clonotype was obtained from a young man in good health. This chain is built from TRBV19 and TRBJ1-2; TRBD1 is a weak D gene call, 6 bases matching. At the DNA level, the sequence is TGTGCCAGTAGTATGAACGACAGGACTAACTATGGCTACACCTTC. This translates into CASSMNDRTNYGYTF. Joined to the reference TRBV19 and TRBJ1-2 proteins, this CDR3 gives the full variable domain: DGGITQSPKYLFRKEGQNVTLSCEQNLNHDAMYWYRQDPGQGLRLIYYSQIVNDFQKGDIAEGYSVSREKKESFPLTVTSAQKNPTAFYLCASSMNDRTNYGYTFGSGTRLTVV.